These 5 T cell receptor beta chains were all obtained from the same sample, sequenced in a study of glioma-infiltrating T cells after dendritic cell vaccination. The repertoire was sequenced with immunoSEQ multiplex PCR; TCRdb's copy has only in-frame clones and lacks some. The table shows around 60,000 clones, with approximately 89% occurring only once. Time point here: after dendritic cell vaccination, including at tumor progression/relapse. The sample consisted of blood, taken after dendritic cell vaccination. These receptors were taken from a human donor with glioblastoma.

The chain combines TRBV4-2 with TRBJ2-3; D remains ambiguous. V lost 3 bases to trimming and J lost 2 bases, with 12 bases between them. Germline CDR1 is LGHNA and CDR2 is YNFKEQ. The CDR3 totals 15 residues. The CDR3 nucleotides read TGTGCCAGCAGCCAGCTTCAGGCGATCACAGATACGCAGTATTTT. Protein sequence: CASSQLQAITDTQYF.

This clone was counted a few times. CDR3 loop: CASSQGDVAEAFF. The CDR3 nucleotides are TGTGCCAGCTCGCAAGGGGATGTCGCTGAAGCTTTCTTT. The genes are TRBV6-1 and TRBJ1-1; D perhaps matches TRBD1 (5 bases). The CDR3 runs 13 residues. Germline V lookup: CDR1 MNHNS, CDR2 SASEGT. The germline V and J ends were trimmed by 8 bases and 6 bases, with 16 bases remaining between them.

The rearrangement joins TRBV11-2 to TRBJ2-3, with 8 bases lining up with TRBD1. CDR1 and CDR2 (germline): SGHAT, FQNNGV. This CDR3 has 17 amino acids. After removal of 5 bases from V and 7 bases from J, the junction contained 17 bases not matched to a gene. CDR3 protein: CASSPQGASLSGNTQYF. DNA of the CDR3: TGTGCCAGCAGCCCCCAGGGGGCTAGTCTATCGGGGAATACGCAGTATTTT. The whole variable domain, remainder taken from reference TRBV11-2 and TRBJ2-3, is EAGVAQSPRYKIIEKRQSVAFWCNPISGHATLYWYQQILGQGPKLLIQFQNNGVVDDSQLPKDRFSAERLKGVDSTLKIQPAKLEDSAVYLCASSPQGASLSGNTQYFGPGTRLTVL.

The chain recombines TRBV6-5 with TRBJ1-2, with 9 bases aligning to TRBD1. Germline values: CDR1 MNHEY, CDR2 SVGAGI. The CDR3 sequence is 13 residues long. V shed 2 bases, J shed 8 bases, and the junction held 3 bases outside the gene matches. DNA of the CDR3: TGTGCCAGCAGTTACGGGACAGGGCTAGGCTACACCTTC. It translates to CASSYGTGLGYTF.

The DNA of the CDR3 is TGTGCCAGCAGCCCCATCGGGGACAGGGTTTACAATGAGCAGTTCTTC. Protein sequence: CASSPIGDRVYNEQFF. The chain carries TRBV27 and TRBJ2-1; TRBD1 matches 9 bases. Germline assignment: CDR1 MNHEY and CDR2 SMNVEV (reference sequence). This CDR3 is built from 16 residues. V lost 6 bases, J lost 4 bases, and 10 bases stayed unmatched.